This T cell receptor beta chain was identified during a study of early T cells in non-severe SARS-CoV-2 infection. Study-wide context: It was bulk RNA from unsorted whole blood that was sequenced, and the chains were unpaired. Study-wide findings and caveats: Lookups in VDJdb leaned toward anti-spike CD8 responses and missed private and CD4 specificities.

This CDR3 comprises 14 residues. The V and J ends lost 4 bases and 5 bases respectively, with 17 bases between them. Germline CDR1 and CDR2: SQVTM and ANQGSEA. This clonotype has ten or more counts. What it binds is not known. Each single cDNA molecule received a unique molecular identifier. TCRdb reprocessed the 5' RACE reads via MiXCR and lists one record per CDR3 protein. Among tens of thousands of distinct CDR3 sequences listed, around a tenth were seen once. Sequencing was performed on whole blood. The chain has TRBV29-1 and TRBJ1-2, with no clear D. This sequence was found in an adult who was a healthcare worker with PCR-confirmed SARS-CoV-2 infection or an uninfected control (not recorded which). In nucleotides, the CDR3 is TGCAGCGTTGCAAGGCAGCCGGTTATTTATGGCTACACCTTC. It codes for CSVARQPVIYGYTF.